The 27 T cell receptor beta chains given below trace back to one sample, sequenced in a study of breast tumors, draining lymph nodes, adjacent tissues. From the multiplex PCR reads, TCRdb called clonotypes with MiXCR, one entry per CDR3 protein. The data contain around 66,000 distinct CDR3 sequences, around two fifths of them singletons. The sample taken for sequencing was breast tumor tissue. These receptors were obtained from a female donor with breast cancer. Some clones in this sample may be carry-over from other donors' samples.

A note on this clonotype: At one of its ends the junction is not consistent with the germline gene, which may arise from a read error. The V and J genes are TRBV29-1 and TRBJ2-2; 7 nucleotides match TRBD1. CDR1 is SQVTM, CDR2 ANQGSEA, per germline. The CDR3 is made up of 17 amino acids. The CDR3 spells CSVEKSTWGQNTGELSW. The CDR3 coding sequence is TGCAGCGTTGAGAAATCAACGTGGGGACAGAACACCGGGGAGCTGTCTTGG.

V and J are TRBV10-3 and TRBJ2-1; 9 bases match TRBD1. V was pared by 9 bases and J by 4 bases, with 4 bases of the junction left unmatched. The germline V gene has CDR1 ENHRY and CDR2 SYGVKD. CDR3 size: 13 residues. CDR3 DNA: TGTGCCATTAGACAGGGGGAGTACAATGAGCAGTTCTTC. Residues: CAIRQGEYNEQFF.

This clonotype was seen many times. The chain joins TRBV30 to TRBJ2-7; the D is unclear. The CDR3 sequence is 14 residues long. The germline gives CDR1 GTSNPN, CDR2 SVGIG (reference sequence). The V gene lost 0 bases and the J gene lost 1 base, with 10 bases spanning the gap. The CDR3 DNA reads TGTGCCTGGAGTGTATCCGGGCTGTCCTACGAGCAGTACTTC. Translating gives CAWSVSGLSYEQYF.

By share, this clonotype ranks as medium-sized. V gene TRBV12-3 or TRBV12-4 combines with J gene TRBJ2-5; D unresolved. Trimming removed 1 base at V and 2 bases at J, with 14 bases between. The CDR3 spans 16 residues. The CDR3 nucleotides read TGTGCCAGCAGTTTAGGTCTGACCCGAGCACAAGAGACCCAGTACTTC. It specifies CASSLGLTRAQETQYF.

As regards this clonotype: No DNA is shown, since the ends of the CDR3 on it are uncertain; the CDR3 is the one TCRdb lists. CDR3 sequence: CASSVGRGSYNEHF. The chain carries TRBV2 and TRBJ1-5. Germline assignment: CDR1 SNHLY and CDR2 FYNNEI. Termini included, the CDR3 measures 14 amino acids.

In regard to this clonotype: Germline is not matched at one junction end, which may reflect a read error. CDR3 sequence: CSALGQGTRENQYF. CDR3 DNA sequence: TGCAGTGCCCTCGGCCAGGGGACCAGAGAGAACCAGTACTTC. The genes are TRBV20-1 and TRBJ2-5, with D perhaps matching TRBD1 (6 bases). The CDR3 contains 14 residues. Germline V lookup: CDR1 DFQATT, CDR2 SNEGSKA (reference sequence).

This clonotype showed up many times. The CDR3 DNA follows: TGTGCCAGCAGCTTAAGCGGGGGGGCCGGCACAGATACGCAGTATTTT. Its translation: CASSLSGGAGTDTQYF. The genes are TRBV7-3 and TRBJ2-3; 9 bases map to TRBD2. This CDR3 comprises 16 residues. From germline, CDR1 is SGHTA and CDR2 FQGTGA. Germline trimming cut 1 base from V and 1 base from J; bases unmatched to any gene: 3.

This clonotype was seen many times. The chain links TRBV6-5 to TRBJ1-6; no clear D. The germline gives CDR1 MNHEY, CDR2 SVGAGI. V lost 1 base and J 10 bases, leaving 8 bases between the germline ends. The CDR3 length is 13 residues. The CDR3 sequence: CASSYFGESPLHF. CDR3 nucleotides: TGTGCCAGCAGTTACTTCGGTGAATCACCCCTCCACTTT.

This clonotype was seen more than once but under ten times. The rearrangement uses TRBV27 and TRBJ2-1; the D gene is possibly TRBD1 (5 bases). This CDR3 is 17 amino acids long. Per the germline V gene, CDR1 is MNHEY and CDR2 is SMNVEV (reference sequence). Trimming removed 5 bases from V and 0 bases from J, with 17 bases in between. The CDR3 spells CASSVGAGPSSYNEQFF. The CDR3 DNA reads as TGTGCCAGCAGTGTTGGGGCCGGGCCGAGCTCCTACAATGAGCAGTTCTTC.

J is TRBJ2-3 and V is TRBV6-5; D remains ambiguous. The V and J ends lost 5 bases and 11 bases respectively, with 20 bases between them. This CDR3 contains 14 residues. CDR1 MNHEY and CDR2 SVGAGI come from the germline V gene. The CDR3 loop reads CASSPHGGYNEQYF. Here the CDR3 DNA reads TGTGCCAGCAGTCCCCACGGCGGCTACAATGAGCAGTATTTT.

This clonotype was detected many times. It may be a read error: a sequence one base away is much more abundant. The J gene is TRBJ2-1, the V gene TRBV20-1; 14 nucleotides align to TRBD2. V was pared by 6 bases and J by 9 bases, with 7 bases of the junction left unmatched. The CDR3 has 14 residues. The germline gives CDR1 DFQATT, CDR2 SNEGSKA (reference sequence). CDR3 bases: TGCAGTGCAGCGGGACTAGCGGGAGACACTGAGCAGTTCTTC. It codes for CSAAGLAGDTEQFF.

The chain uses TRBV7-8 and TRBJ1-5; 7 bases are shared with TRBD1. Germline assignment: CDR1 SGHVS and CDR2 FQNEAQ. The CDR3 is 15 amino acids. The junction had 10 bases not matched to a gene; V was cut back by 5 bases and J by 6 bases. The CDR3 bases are TGTGCCAGCAGCCCCCGGACAGGTAGGGTTCAGCCCCAGCATTTT. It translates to CASSPRTGRVQPQHF. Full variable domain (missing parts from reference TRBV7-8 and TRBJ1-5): GAGVSQSPRYKVAKRGQDVALRCDPISGHVSLFWYQQALGQGPEFLTYFQNEAQLDKSGLPSDRFFAERPEGSVSTLKIQRTQQEDSAVYLCASSPRTGRVQPQHFGDGTRLSIL.

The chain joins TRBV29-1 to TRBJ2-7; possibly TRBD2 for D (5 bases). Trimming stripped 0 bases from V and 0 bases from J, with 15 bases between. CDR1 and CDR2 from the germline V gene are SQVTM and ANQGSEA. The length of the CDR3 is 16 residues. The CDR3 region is CSVEDEVEGDSYEQYF. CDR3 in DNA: TGCAGCGTTGAAGACGAGGTCGAGGGTGACTCCTACGAGCAGTACTTC.

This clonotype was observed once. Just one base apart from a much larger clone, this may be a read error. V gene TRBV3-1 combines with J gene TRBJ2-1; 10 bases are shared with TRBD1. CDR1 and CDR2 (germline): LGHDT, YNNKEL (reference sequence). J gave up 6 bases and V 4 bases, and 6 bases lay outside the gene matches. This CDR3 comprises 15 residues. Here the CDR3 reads CASSPGQGSSNEQFF. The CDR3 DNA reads TGTGCCAGCAGCCCGGGACAGGGGTCAAGCAATGAGCAGTTCTTC.

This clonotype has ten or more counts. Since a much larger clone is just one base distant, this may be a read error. The CDR3 region has the DNA TGCGCCAGCGGCGGGGAAGAAAAACTGTTTTTT. It translates to CASGGEEKLFF. The J gene is TRBJ1-4, the V gene TRBV10-1; D ambiguous. The V and J ends lost 8 bases and 8 bases respectively, with 9 bases between them. The CDR3 has 11 residues. Germline-derived CDR1 and CDR2 are WNHNN and SYGVQD (reference sequence).

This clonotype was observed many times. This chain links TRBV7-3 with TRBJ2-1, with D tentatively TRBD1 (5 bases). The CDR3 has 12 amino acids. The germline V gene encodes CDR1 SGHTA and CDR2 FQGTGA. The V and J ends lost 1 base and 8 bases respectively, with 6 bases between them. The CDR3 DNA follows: TGTGCCAGCAGCTTAATAGGGGATGAGCAGTTCTTC. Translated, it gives CASSLIGDEQFF.

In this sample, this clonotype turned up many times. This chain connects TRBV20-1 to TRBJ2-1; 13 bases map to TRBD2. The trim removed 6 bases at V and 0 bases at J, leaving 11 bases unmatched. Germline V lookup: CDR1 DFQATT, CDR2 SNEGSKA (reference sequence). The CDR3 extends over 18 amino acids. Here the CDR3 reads CSASPGLAGISSYNEQFF. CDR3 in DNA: TGCAGTGCCAGTCCGGGACTAGCGGGAATAAGCTCCTACAATGAGCAGTTCTTC.

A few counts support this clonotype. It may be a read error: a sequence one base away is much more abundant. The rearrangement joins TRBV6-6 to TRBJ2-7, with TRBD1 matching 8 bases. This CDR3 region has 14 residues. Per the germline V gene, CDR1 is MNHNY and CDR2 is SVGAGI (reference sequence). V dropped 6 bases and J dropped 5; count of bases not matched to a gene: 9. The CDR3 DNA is TGTGCCAGCAGCCGTGGACAGGGAATCGACGAGCAGTACTTC. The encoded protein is CASSRGQGIDEQYF.

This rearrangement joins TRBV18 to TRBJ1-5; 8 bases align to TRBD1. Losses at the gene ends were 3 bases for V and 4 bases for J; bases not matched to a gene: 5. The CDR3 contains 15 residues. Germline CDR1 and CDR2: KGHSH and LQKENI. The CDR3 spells CASSPLYRGNQPQHF. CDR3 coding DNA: TGTGCCAGCTCACCCCTCTACAGGGGGAATCAGCCCCAGCATTTT.

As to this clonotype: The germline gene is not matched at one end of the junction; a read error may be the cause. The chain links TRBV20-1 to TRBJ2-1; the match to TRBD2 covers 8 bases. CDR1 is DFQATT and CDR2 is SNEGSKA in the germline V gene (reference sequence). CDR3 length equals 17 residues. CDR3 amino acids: CSASVLAVLSSYNEQFF. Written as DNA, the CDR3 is TGCAGTGCTAGTGTACTAGCGGTGTTAAGCTCCTACAATGAACAGTTCTTC.

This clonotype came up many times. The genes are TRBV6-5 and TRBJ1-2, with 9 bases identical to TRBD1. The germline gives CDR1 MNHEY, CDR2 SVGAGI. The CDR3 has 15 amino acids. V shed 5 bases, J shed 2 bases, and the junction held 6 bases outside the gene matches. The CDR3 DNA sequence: TGTGCCAGCAGTCACGGGACAGGGACCAACTATGGCTACACCTTC. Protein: CASSHGTGTNYGYTF.

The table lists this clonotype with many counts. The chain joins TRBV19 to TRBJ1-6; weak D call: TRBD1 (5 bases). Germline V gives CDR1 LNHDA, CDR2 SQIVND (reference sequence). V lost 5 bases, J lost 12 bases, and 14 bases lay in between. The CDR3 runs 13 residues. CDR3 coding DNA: TGTGCCAGTAGTCCTAATAGGGACGAACCCCTCCACTTT. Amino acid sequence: CASSPNRDEPLHF.

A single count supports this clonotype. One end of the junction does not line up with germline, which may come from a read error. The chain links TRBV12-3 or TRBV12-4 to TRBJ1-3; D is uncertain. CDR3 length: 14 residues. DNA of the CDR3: TGTGCCAGCAGTTTCGGCAGCTCTGGGAACACCATATATTTT. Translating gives CASSFGSSGNTIYF.

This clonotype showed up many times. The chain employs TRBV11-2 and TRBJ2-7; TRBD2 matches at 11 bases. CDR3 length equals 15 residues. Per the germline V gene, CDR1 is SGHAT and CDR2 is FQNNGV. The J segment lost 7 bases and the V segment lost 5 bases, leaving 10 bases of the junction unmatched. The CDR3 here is CASSLTTSGTLEQYF. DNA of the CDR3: TGTGCCAGCAGCCTGACGACTAGCGGGACTTTAGAGCAGTACTTC.

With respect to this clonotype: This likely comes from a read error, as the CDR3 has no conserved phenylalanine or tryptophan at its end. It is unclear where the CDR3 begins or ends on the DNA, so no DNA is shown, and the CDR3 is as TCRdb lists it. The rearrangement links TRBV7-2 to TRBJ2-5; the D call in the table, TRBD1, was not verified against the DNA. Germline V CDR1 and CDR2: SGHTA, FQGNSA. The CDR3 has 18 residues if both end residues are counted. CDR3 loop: CASSLGRGGPNYGYTFGS.

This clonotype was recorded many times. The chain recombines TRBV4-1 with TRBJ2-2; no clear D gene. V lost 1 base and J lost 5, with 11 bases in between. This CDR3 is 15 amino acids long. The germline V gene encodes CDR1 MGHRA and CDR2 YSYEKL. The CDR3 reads CASSQARSRTGELFF. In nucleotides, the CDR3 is TGCGCCAGCAGCCAAGCCCGGAGTCGGACCGGGGAGCTGTTTTTT.

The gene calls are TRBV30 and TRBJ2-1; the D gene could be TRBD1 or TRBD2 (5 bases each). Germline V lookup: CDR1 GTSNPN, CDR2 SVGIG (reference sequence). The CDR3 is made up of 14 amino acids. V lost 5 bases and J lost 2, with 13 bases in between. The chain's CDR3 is CAWEPGLAYNEQFF. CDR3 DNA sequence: TGTGCCTGGGAACCGGGGCTAGCCTACAATGAGCAGTTCTTC.